The rows below give T cell receptor beta chains drawn from one sample of a study of response to subunit inactivated influenza vaccine. TCRdb re-called the RT-PCR reads with MiXCR, one entry per CDR3 protein. Of 650,000 to 800,000 distinct CDR3 sequences in the sample, approximately 15% were seen once. The sample consisted of PBMCs from blood, taken 14 to 15 days before vaccination. The receptors were gathered from a man between 45 and 60 years old who received an inactivated influenza vaccine. CDR3s include the opening cysteine and the closing phenylalanine or tryptophan. Fields, in order: V gene, D gene, clone size, J gene, CDR3 DNA, CDR3 protein. A D gene is named only where the DNA matches it firmly. Not all rows give a size; the values are once, few, many and, for expanded clones, a class.

>TRBV4-3|TRBD2|few|TRBJ2-1
TGCGCCAGCAGCCAAGGTTACCTAGCGGGAGGAGTGAATGAGCAGTTCTTC
CASSQGYLAGGVNEQFF
>TRBV2|-|many|TRBJ2-1
TGTGCCACGTTAATAAGGGGGGGGCCGAGTAATGAGCAGTTCTTC
CATLIRGGPSNEQFF
>TRBV5-6|TRBD2|few|TRBJ2-3
TGTGCCAGCAGCTTGGCCTTCGGGAGGGCCACAGATACGCAGTATTTT
CASSLAFGRATDTQYF
>TRBV7-2|-|few|TRBJ1-1
TGTGCCAGCAGCTTAACATTCGGCTCCGGACAAACGGAAGCTTTCTTT
CASSLTFGSGQTEAFF
>TRBV10-3|TRBD2|-|TRBJ2-1
TGTGCCATCAGTGGAAGGGCGGGACTAGCGGGAACTGAGCAGTTCTTC
CAISGRAGLAGTEQFF
>TRBV12-3/TRBV12-4|-|many|TRBJ2-2
TGTGCCAGCGGGTGGACAGCCTCGAACACCGGGGAGCTGTTTTTT
CASGWTASNTGELFF
>TRBV6-2/TRBV6-3|-|-|TRBJ2-5
TGTGCCAGCAGAGTGGGAAACCAAGAGACCCAGTACTTC
CASRVGNQETQYF
>TRBV12-3/TRBV12-4|TRBD2|few|TRBJ2-3
TGTGCCAGCAGTCTCCCCAGCGGGAGGGCGGCAGATACGCAGTATTTT
CASSLPSGRAADTQYF
>TRBV10-3|-|-|TRBJ2-1
TGTGCCATCAGTGGGTCGGATAGAGGTTACAATGAGCAGTTCTTC
CAISGSDRGYNEQFF
>TRBV12-3/TRBV12-4|-|-|TRBJ2-6
TGTGCCAGCAGTTCCGGGACTGGGGCCAACGTCCTGACTTTC
CASSSGTGANVLTF
>TRBV5-1|TRBD1|few|TRBJ2-3
TGCGCCAGCAGCAGGACAGGGGGCTCATCCGGTTACACAGATACGCAGTATTTT
CASSRTGGSSGYTDTQYF
>TRBV10-3|-|few|TRBJ2-5
TGTGCCATCAGTACTGAATCATCTCGGGAGACCCAGTACTTC
CAISTESSRETQYF
>TRBV12-3/TRBV12-4|-|-|TRBJ1-2
TGTGCCAGCAGTTTGAAGGGGCTAAACTATGGCTACACCTTC
CASSLKGLNYGYTF
>TRBV20-1|TRBD1|-|TRBJ2-1
TGCAGTGCTTTCTCAGGGGGCCGGTCCAATGAGCAGTTCTTC
CSAFSGGRSNEQFF
>TRBV27|-|-|TRBJ2-1
TGTGCCAGCAGTTTATTGTTCGAGTCCCCTTCCTACAATGAGCAGTTCTTC
CASSLLFESPSYNEQFF
>TRBV28|-|few|TRBJ2-7
TGTGCCAGCAGTTTTGAACGGAGCTCCTACGAGCAGTACTTC
CASSFERSSYEQYF
>TRBV7-3|-|few|TRBJ2-2
TGTGCCAGCAGCTTAAAAGGAGCCGGGGAGCTGTTTTTT
CASSLKGAGELFF
>TRBV9|TRBD2|many|TRBJ2-1
TGTGCCAGCAGCCAAAGTAGCGGGGGGGTTCCCTACAATGAGCAGTTCTTC
CASSQSSGGVPYNEQFF
>TRBV15|-|-|TRBJ2-5
TGTGCCACCAGCAGAGATCCCGGGGCCCAAGAGACCCAGTACTTC
CATSRDPGAQETQYF
>TRBV3-1|-|-|TRBJ2-3
TGTGCCAGCGGGACCCCCGGCTCTGATACGCAGTATTTT
CASGTPGSDTQYF
>TRBV5-5|-|-|TRBJ1-4
TGTGCCAGCAGCGGAGGGTTTGCTAATGAAAAACTGTTTTTT
CASSGGFANEKLFF
>TRBV10-3|-|-|TRBJ2-3
TGTGCCATCAGTGAGTCGAGTAGACAGGGCCGGGGGACAGATACGCAGTATTTT
CAISESSRQGRGTDTQYF
>TRBV5-1|-|few|TRBJ1-2
TGCGCCAGCAGCTTGGCCCTTCCGGGGATCTATGGCTACACCTTC
CASSLALPGIYGYTF
>TRBV20-1|-|few|TRBJ1-2
TGCAGTGCTAGAGATCCCCCAGATGGCTACACCTTC
CSARDPPDGYTF
>TRBV7-3|-|few|TRBJ2-1
TGTGCCAGCAGCTCCCTACTAGGAGCTGAGCAGTTCTTC
CASSSLLGAEQFF
>TRBV7-2|-|-|TRBJ2-7
TGTGCCAGCAGCGATTTCCGCCGGGGGTTCTACGAGCAGTACTTC
CASSDFRRGFYEQYF
>TRBV2|TRBD1|few|TRBJ2-1
TGTGCCAGCAGACCGGGACAGGGTGACAATGAGCAGTTCTTC
CASRPGQGDNEQFF
>TRBV27|TRBD2|many|TRBJ2-1
TGTGCCAGCAGCAGAGGGACTAGCGGCTACAATGAGCAGTTCTTC
CASSRGTSGYNEQFF
>TRBV2|TRBD1|-|TRBJ1-6
TGTGCCAGCGGATATGGGGGACAGGGTAATTCACCCCTCCACTTT
CASGYGGQGNSPLHF
>TRBV6-6|-|many|TRBJ2-7
TGTGCCAGCAGTTACGCCAATTTGTACGAGCAGTACTTC
CASSYANLYEQYF
>TRBV2|-|-|TRBJ2-5
TGTGCCAGCAGTGAAGATCAGGGTTTGGAGACCCAGTACTTC
CASSEDQGLETQYF
>TRBV12-3/TRBV12-4|-|few|TRBJ1-5
TGTGCCAGCAGTTTTTCCCTCGACGGTCAGCCCCAGCATTTT
CASSFSLDGQPQHF
>TRBV28|-|-|TRBJ2-5
TGTGCCACGGAAGCTGGGGTCTATGAGACCCAGTACTTC
CATEAGVYETQYF
>TRBV5-1|TRBD2|-|TRBJ2-2
TGCGCCAGCAGCTTGGGACGTATGGCGGGAGGGCCGTCTGAGCTGTTTTTT
CASSLGRMAGGPSELFF
>TRBV14|TRBD2|-|TRBJ2-5
TGTGCCAGCAGCCAAGGAAGCGGGAGCCCCCGGGAGACCCAGTACTTC
CASSQGSGSPRETQYF
>TRBV5-1|TRBD1|-|TRBJ2-7
TGCGCCAGCAGCTTGATTGACAGGGGCTCCTACGAGCAGTACTTC
CASSLIDRGSYEQYF
>TRBV6-1|-|many|TRBJ1-1
TGTGCCAGCAGACGTCGGGAGAACACTGAAGCTTTCTTT
CASRRRENTEAFF
>TRBV12-3/TRBV12-4|TRBD2|-|TRBJ2-1
TGTGCCAGCAGCACGACTAGCGGGGGCCATGAGCAGTTCTTC
CASSTTSGGHEQFF
>TRBV29-1|-|few|TRBJ2-7
TGCAGCGTCAGGGCTGCCTCCTACGAGCAGTACTTC
CSVRAASYEQYF
>TRBV5-6|-|few|TRBJ2-7
TGTGCCAGCAGCTTGTGGACTTCGGGGGAGCAGTACTTC
CASSLWTSGEQYF
>TRBV7-2|-|few|TRBJ2-3
TGTGCCAGCAGCTTGGGACGGGGGAGGGATACGCAGTATTTT
CASSLGRGRDTQYF
>TRBV4-3|TRBD2|-|TRBJ2-7
TGCGCCAGCAGCCAAGTCACTAGCGGGGTAGGGGAGCAGTACTTC
CASSQVTSGVGEQYF
>TRBV27|TRBD1|-|TRBJ2-5
TGTGCCAGCAGTTTACTAGGGACAGGGGGCGGAGAGACCCAGTACTTC
CASSLLGTGGGETQYF
>TRBV12-3/TRBV12-4|-|few|TRBJ2-2
TGTGCCAGCAGTCCCCAACAGTACACCGGGGAGCTGTTTTTT
CASSPQQYTGELFF
>TRBV5-5|-|few|TRBJ2-7
TGTGCCAGCAGCTTGGCCGTTAGGGCCTACGAGCAGTACTTC
CASSLAVRAYEQYF
>TRBV11-2|-|-|TRBJ2-3
TGTGCCAGCAGCTTGAGGGGGACCACAGATACGCAGTATTTT
CASSLRGTTDTQYF
>TRBV12-3/TRBV12-4|-|-|TRBJ2-1
TGTGCCAGCAGGCCCCCTGGGGGTCGGCAGTTCTTC
CASRPPGGRQFF
>TRBV3-1|-|many|TRBJ2-7
TGTGCCAGCAGTTACAGGGACTACGAGCAGTACTTC
CASSYRDYEQYF
>TRBV30|-|many|TRBJ1-4
TGTGCCTGGAGTGTACCCCCCGTGTATGCGGTAGCTAATGAAAAACTGTTTTTT
CAWSVPPVYAVANEKLFF
>TRBV2|-|few|TRBJ2-7
TGTGCCAGCAACCCGCAGGGGAGGGACGAGCAGTACTTC
CASNPQGRDEQYF
>TRBV7-3|-|many|TRBJ2-3
TGTGCCAGCAGCTTAAGCAGGTCGGATACGCAGTATTTT
CASSLSRSDTQYF
>TRBV7-9|-|few|TRBJ2-7
TGTGCCAGCACACCCCTGAGGCCCTACGAGCAGTACTTC
CASTPLRPYEQYF
>TRBV18|-|few|TRBJ2-3
TGTGCCAGCTCACCCCTGGGCACGCTTGATACGCAGTATTTT
CASSPLGTLDTQYF
>TRBV20-1|TRBD2|-|TRBJ2-5
TGCAGTGCTAGATTTCCGGGACTACTTCAAGAGACCCAGTACTTC
CSARFPGLLQETQYF
>TRBV20-1|-|few|TRBJ2-3
TGCAGTGCTAAAACGGTGGGACGGGGGCACCCAGATACGCAGTATTTT
CSAKTVGRGHPDTQYF
>TRBV11-2|TRBD2|few|TRBJ2-5
TGTGCCAGCAGCTCATGGACTAGCGGTTTGGAGACCCAGTACTTC
CASSSWTSGLETQYF
>TRBV10-3|-|once|TRBJ1-6
TGTGCCATCAGTGAGTCTGCAGGGAGTAATTCACCCCTCCACTTT
CAISESAGSNSPLHF
>TRBV20-1|-|-|TRBJ1-4
TGCAGTGCTAGAGAAGGGACCGGGGAAGGTGAAAAACTGTTTTTT
CSAREGTGEGEKLFF
>TRBV12-3/TRBV12-4|TRBD1|few|TRBJ1-1
TGTGCCAGCAGTATTTGGACAGGGGCCCCGAACACTGAAGCTTTCTTT
CASSIWTGAPNTEAFF
>TRBV5-1|TRBD2|few|TRBJ2-3
TGCGCCAGCAGCTTGGTGCTAGCGGGAGCCACAGATACGCAGTATTTT
CASSLVLAGATDTQYF